This T cell receptor beta chain was sequenced during a study of T-cell memory formation after mild COVID-19. At the level of the study: Clusters were largely donor specific. Notes on the study in general: CD4+ contracting clones were mainly CM and EM; CD8+ ones, EMRA.

As concerns this clonotype: The antigen is unknown.

Constant-segment primers served in 5'RACE that generated TCR alpha and TCR beta cDNA libraries bearing sample barcodes and UMIs. TCRdb reprocessed the 5' RACE reads with MiXCR, giving one entry per CDR3 protein. Of about half a million distinct CDR3 sequences in the sample, about 20% were seen once. This CDR3 is built from 14 residues. Trimming stripped 2 bases from V and 0 bases from J, with 7 bases between. The germline gives CDR1 LNHDA, CDR2 SQIVND (reference sequence). The chain recombines TRBV19 with TRBJ1-1; D ambiguous. Sequencing input: PBMCs or a T cell subset sorted from them (not recorded which). This sequence was found in an adult woman who had mild COVID-19 (a few samples of this study predate the infection). Cell type and time point are not known. The CDR3 DNA is TGTGCCAGTAGTATAAGTCAGATGAACACTGAAGCTTTCTTT. Protein sequence: CASSISQMNTEAFF.